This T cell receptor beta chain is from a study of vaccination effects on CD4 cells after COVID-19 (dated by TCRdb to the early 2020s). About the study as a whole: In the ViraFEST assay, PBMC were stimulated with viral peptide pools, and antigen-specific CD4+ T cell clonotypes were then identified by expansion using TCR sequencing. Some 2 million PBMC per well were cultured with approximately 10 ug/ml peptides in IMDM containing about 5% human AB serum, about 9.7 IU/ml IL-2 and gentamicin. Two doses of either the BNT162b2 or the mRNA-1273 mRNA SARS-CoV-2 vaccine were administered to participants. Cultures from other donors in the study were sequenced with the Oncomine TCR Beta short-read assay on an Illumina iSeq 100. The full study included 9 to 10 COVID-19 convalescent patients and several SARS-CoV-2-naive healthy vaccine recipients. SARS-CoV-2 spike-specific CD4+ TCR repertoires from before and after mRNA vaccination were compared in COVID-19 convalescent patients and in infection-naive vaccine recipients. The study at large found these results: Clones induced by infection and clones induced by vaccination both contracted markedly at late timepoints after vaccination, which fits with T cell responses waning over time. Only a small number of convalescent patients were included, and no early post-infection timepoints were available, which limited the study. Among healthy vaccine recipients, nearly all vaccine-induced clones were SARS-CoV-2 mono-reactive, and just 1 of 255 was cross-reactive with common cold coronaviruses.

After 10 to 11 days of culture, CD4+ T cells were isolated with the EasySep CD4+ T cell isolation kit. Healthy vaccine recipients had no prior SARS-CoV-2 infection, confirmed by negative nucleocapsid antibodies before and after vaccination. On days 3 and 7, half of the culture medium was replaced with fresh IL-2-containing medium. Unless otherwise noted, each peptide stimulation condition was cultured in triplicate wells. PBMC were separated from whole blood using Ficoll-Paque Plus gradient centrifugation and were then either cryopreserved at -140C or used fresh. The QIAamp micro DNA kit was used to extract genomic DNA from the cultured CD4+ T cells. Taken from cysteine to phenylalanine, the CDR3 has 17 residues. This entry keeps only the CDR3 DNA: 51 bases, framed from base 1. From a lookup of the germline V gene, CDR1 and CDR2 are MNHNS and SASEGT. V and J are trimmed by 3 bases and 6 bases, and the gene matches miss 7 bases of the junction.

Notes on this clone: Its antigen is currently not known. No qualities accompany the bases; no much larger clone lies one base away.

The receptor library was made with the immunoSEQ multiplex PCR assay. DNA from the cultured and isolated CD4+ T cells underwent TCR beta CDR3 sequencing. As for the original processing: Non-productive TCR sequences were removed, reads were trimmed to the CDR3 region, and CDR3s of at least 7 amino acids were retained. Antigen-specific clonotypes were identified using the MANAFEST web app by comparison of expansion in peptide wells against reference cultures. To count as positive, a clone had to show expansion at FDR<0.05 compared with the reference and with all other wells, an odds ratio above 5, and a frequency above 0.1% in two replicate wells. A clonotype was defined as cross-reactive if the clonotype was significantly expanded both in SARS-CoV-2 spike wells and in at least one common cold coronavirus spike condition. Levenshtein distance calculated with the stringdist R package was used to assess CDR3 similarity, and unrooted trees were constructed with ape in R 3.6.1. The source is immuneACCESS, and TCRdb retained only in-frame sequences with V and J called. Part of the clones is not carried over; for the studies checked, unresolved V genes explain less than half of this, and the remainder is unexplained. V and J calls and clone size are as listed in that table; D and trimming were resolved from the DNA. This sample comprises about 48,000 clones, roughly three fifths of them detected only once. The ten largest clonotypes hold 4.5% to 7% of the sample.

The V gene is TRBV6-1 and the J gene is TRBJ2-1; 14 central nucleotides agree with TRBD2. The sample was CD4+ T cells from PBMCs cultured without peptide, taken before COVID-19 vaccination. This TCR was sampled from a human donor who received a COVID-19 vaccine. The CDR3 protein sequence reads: CASSETSGRAVRNEQFF. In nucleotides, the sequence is TGTGCCAGCAGTGAGACTAGCGGGAGGGCGGTCCGCAATGAGCAGTTCTTC.